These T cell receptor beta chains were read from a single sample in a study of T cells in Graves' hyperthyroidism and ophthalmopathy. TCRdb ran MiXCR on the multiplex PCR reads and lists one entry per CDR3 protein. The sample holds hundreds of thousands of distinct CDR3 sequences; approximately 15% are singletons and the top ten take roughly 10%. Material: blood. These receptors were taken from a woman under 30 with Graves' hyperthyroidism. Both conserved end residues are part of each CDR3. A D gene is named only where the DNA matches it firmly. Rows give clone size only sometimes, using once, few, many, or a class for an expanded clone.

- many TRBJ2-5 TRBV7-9 CASTGTPRETQYF TGTGCCAGCACGGGGACACCTAGGGAGACCCAGTACTTC
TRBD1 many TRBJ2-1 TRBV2 CASHRTGMVQFF TGTGCCAGCCATAGGACAGGGATGGTGCAGTTCTTC
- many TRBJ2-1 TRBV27 CASSSSDSNEQFF TGTGCCAGCAGTTCCTCGGACAGCAATGAGCAGTTCTTC
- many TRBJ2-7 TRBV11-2 CASSPSTYEQYF TGTGCCAGCAGCCCCTCGACATACGAGCAGTACTTC
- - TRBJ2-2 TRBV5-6 CASRRGQGAGELFF TGTGCCAGCAGACGGGGGCAGGGGGCCGGGGAGCTGTTTTTT
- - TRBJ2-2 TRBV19 CASRNTSPLGELFF TGTGCCAGTAGGAACACTAGTCCGCTCGGGGAGCTGTTTTTT
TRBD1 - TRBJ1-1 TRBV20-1 CSARDFRGSVTEAFF TGCAGTGCTAGAGACTTCAGGGGGTCGGTCACTGAAGCTTTCTTT
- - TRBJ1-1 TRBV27 CASRDPGAVNTEAFF TGTGCCAGCAGGGATCCAGGGGCTGTGAACACTGAAGCTTTCTTT
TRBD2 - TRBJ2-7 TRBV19 CASSISAASGTYEQYF TGTGCCAGTAGTATTTCTGCGGCTAGCGGAACCTACGAGCAGTACTTC
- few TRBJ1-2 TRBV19 CATASGGPHGYTF TGTGCCACCGCCTCTGGGGGTCCCCATGGCTACACCTTC
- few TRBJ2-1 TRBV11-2 CASSLDGDRSYNEQLF TGTGCCAGCAGCTTAGATGGAGATAGGTCCTACAATGAGCAGCTCTTC
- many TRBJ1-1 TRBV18 CASSPEGLATEAFF TGTGCCAGCTCACCAGAGGGTTTAGCAACTGAAGCTTTCTTT
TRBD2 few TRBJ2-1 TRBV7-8 CASSSLFLTSSNEQFF TGTGCCAGCAGCTCTTTGTTCCTGACTAGCTCAAATGAGCAGTTCTTC
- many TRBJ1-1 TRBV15 CATGFGAENTEAFF TGTGCCACCGGATTTGGGGCAGAAAACACTGAAGCTTTCTTT
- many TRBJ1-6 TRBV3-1 CASSQEGRGGARNSPLHF TGTGCCAGCAGCCAAGAAGGTCGCGGGGGGGCGCGTAATTCACCCCTCCACTTT
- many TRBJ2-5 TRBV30 CAWSFGSETQYF TGTGCCTGGAGTTTTGGTTCGGAGACCCAGTACTTC
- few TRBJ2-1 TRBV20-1 CSARDYGGFNNEQFF TGCAGTGCTAGAGATTATGGCGGGTTCAACAATGAGCAGTTCTTC
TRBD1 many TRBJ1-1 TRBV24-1 CATSVGQGTRGAFF TGTGCCACCAGCGTTGGACAGGGGACGCGAGGAGCTTTCTTT
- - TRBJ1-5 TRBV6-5 CASSYGVDQPQHF TGTGCCAGCAGTTACGGCGTTGATCAGCCCCAGCATTTT
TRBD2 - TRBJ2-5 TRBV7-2 CASSLGLAGGFETQYF TGTGCCAGCAGCTTAGGACTAGCGGGAGGGTTTGAGACCCAGTACTTC
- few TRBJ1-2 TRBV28 CASSSRPDTVGGYTF TGTGCCAGCAGTTCGCGCCCGGACACCGTAGGTGGCTACACCTTC
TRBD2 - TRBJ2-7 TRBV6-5 CASSYSPAGDWSYEQYF TGTGCCAGCAGTTACTCGCCGGCGGGAGACTGGTCCTACGAGCAGTACTTC
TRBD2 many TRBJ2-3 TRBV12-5 CASGLPTFLPGLAGGPDTQYF TGTGCTAGTGGTTTGCCCACTTTTCTACCGGGACTAGCGGGAGGGCCGGATACGCAGTATTTT
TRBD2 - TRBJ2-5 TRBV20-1 CSARGLAGENF TGCAGTGCCCGGGGACTAGCGGGAGAAAACTTC
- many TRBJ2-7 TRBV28 CASSDRYEQYF TGTGCCAGCAGTGATCGTTACGAGCAGTACTTC
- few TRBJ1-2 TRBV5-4 CASSLVQGLNYGYTF TGTGCCAGCAGCTTAGTACAGGGACTTAACTATGGCTACACCTTC
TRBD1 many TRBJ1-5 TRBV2 CASSSERTGRGAYSNQPQHF TGTGCCAGCAGCAGCGAACGGACAGGGCGGGGGGCATATAGCAATCAGCCCCAGCATTTT
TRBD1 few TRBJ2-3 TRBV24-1 CATSPGQTQYF TGTGCCACCTCGCCGGGACAGACGCAGTATTTT
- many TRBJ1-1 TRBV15 CATSRDSRGTEAFF TGTGCCACCAGCAGAGATTCCCGGGGGACTGAAGCTTTCTTT
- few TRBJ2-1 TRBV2 CASLRGWDEQFF TGTGCCAGCCTGAGAGGTTGGGATGAGCAGTTCTTC
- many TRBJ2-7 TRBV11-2 CASSLVQPPYEQYF TGTGCCAGCAGCTTAGTACAGCCTCCCTACGAGCAGTACTTC
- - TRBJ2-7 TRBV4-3 CASSPLVTLPYEQYF TGCGCCAGCAGCCCCCTAGTGACTTTACCCTACGAGCAGTACTTC
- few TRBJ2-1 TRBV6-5 CASSYQGGSYNEQFF TGTGCCAGCAGTTACCAAGGAGGGTCCTACAATGAGCAGTTCTTC
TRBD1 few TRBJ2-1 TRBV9 CASSRTIGTGDEQFF TGTGCCAGCAGTCGCACAATTGGGACAGGTGATGAGCAGTTCTTC
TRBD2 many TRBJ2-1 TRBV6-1 CASSDLSGDDYNEQFF TGTGCCAGCAGTGACCTTAGCGGGGACGATTACAATGAGCAGTTCTTC
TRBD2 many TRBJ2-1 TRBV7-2 CASSLVAGGKHNEQFF TGTGCCAGCAGCTTGGTAGCGGGAGGTAAGCACAATGAGCAGTTCTTC
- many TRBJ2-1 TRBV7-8 CASSQSGCSYNEQFF TGTGCCAGCAGCCAAAGCGGGTGCTCCTACAATGAGCAGTTCTTC
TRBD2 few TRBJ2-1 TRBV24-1 CATSGYSGQAYNEQFF TGTGCCACCAGTGGTTATAGCGGGCAAGCCTACAATGAGCAGTTCTTC
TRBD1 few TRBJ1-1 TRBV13 CASSWGQDGLVAFF TGTGCCAGCAGCTGGGGACAGGACGGGCTGGTTGCTTTCTTT
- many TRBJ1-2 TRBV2 CASRGGFNYGYTF TGTGCCAGCAGGGGGGGATTTAACTATGGCTACACCTTC
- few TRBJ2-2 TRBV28 CASGYSNTGELFF TGTGCCAGCGGGTACAGCAACACCGGGGAGCTGTTTTTT
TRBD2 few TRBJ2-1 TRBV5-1 CASSLSGRTSGEQFF TGCGCCAGCAGCTTGAGCGGGCGGACTAGCGGGGAGCAGTTCTTC
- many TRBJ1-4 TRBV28 CASTLGGRNRFREKLFF TGTGCCAGCACCCTAGGAGGCAGGAATCGTTTTCGGGAAAAACTGTTTTTT
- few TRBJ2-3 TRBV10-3 CAIKDRGGTDTQYF TGTGCCATCAAAGACAGGGGAGGGACAGATACGCAGTATTTT
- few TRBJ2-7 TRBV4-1 CASSQVALPGQQYF TGCGCCAGCAGCCAAGTGGCCCTACCGGGACAGCAGTACTTC
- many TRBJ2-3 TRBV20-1 CSALPGNTQYF TGCAGTGCCCTCCCAGGCAATACGCAGTATTTT
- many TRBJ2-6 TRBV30 CAGYSGANVLTF TGTGCCGGCTACTCTGGGGCCAACGTCCTGACTTTC
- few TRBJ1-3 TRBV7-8 CASSLLGGRMGNTIYF TGTGCCAGCAGCTTACTGGGGGGGCGGATGGGAAACACCATATATTTT
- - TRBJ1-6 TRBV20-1 CSARDSQSSYNSPLHF TGCAGTGCTAGAGACAGCCAGAGCTCCTATAATTCACCCCTCCACTTT
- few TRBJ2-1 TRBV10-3 CAISESYNEQFF TGTGCCATCAGTGAGTCCTACAATGAGCAGTTCTTC
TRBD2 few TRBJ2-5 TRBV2 CASRLAGAIQETQYF TGTGCCAGCAGGCTAGCGGGAGCAATCCAAGAGACCCAGTACTTC
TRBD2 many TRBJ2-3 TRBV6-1 CASTQRERAPDTQYF TGTGCCAGCACTCAGCGGGAGAGGGCCCCAGATACGCAGTATTTT
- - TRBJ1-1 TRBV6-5 CASSYPPGVEAFF TGTGCCAGCAGTTACCCGCCGGGGGTTGAAGCTTTCTTT
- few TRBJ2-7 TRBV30 CAWSLGGVPRSREQYF TGTGCCTGGAGTCTTGGGGGCGTCCCTAGATCGAGGGAGCAGTACTTC
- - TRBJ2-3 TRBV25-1 CASSASITTDTQYF TGTGCCAGCAGTGCTTCTATCACCACAGATACGCAGTATTTT
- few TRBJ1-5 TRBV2 CASGQPQHF TGTGCCAGCGGTCAGCCCCAGCATTTT
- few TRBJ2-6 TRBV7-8 CASSLDLGRWISSGANVLTF TGTGCCAGCAGCTTAGACCTGGGGAGGTGGATCAGCTCTGGGGCCAACGTCCTGACTTTC
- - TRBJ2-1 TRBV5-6 CASSLLGGGPYEQFF TGTGCCAGCAGCTTGTTAGGGGGAGGGCCCTATGAGCAGTTCTTC
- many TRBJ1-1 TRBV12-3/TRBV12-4 CASSLTGKHREAFF TGTGCCAGCAGCTTAACAGGGAAACATAGGGAAGCTTTCTTT